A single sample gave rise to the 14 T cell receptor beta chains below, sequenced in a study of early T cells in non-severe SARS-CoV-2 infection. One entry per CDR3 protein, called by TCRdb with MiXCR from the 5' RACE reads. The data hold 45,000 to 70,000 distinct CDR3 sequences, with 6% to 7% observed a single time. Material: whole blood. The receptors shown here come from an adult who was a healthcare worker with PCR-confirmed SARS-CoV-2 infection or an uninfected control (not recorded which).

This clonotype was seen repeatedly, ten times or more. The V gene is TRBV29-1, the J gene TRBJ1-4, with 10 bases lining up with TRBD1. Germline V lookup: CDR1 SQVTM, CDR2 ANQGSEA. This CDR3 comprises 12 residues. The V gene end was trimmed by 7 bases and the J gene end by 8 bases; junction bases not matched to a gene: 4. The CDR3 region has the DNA TGCAGCGGGGGACAGGGGCGGGAAAAACTGTTTTTT. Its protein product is CSGGQGREKLFF.

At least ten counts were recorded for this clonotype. The CDR3 region is CASRDRGRGDTQYF. Written as DNA, the CDR3 is TGTGCCAGCAGAGACAGGGGGCGCGGAGATACGCAGTATTTT. The rearrangement links TRBV11-2 to TRBJ2-3; 10 bases line up with TRBD1. The J segment lost 5 bases and the V segment lost 6 bases, leaving 5 bases of the junction unmatched. The CDR3 covers 14 residues. Germline assignment: CDR1 SGHAT and CDR2 FQNNGV. The entire variable domain, with the rest obtained from reference TRBV11-2 and TRBJ2-3, is as follows: EAGVAQSPRYKIIEKRQSVAFWCNPISGHATLYWYQQILGQGPKLLIQFQNNGVVDDSQLPKDRFSAERLKGVDSTLKIQPAKLEDSAVYLCASRDRGRGDTQYFGPGTRLTVL.

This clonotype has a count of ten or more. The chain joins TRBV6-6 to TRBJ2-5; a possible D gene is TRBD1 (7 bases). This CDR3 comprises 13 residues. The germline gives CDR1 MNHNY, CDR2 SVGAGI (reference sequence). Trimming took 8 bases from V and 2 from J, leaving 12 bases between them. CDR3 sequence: CASRSGGQETQYF. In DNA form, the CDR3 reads TGTGCCAGCCGGTCAGGGGGGCAAGAGACCCAGTACTTC.

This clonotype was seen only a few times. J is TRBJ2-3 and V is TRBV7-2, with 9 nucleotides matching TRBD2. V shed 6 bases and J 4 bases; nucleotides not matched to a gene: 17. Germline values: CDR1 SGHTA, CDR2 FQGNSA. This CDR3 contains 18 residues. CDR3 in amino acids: CASSRKSRGGAAADTQYF. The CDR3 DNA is TGTGCCAGCAGTCGAAAGTCCCGCGGGGGGGCCGCCGCAGATACGCAGTATTTT.

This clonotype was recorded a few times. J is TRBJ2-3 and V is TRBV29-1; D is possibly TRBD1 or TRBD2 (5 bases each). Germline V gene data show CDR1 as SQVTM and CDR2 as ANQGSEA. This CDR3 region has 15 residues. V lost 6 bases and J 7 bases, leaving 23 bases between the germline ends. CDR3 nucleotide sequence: TGCAGCGTCACCGGGGCACAGGAGACGCGTAATACGCAGTATTTT. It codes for CSVTGAQETRNTQYF.

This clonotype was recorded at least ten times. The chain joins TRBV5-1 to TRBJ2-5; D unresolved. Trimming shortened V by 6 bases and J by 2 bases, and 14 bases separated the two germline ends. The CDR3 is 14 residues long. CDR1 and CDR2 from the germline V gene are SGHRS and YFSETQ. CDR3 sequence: CASTLDRSQETQYF. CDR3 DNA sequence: TGCGCCAGCACCCTGGACCGTAGTCAAGAGACCCAGTACTTC.

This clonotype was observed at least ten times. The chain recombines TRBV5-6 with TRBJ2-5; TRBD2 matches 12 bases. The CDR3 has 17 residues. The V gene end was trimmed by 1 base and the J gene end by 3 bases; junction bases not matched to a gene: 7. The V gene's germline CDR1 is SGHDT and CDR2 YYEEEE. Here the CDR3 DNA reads TGTGCCAGCAGCTTGCTCCTAGCGGGGGGGCCCGAAGAGACCCAGTACTTC. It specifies CASSLLLAGGPEETQYF.

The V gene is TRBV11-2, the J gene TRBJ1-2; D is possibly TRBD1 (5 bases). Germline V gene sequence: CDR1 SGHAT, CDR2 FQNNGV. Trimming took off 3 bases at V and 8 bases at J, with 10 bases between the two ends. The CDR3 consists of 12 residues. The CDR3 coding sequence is TGTGCCAGCAGCTTGGGGCCGGAAGGCTACACCTTC. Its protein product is CASSLGPEGYTF.

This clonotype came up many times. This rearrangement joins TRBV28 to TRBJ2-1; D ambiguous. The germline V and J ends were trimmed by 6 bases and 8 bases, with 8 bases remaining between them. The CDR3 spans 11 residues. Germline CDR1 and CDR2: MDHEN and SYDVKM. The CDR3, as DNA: TGTGCCAGCAGCCCCACGTATGAGCAGTTCTTC. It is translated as CASSPTYEQFF. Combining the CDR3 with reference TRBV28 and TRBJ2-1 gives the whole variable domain DVKVTQSSRYLVKRTGEKVFLECVQDMDHENMFWYRQDPGLGLRLIYFSYDVKMKEKGDIPEGYSVSREKKERFSLILESASTNQTSMYLCASSPTYEQFFGPGTRLTVL.

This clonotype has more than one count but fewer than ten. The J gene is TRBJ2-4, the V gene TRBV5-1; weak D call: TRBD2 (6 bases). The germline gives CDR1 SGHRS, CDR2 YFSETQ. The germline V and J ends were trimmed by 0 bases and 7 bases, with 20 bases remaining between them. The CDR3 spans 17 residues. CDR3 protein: CASSLAVGGDSPNIQYF. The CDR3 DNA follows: TGCGCCAGCAGCTTGGCCGTCGGCGGGGACTCACCGAACATTCAGTACTTC. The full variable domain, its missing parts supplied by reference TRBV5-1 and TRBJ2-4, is KAGVTQTPRYLIKTRGQQVTLSCSPISGHRSVSWYQQTPGQGLQFLFEYFSETQRNKGNFPGRFSGRQFSNSRSEMNVSTLELGDSALYLCASSLAVGGDSPNIQYFGAGTRLSVL.

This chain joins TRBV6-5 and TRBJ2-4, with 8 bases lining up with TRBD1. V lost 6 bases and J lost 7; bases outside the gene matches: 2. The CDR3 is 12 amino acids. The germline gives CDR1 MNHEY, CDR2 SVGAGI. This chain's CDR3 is CASSGQGNIQYF. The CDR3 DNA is TGTGCCAGCAGCGGACAGGGTAACATTCAGTACTTC.

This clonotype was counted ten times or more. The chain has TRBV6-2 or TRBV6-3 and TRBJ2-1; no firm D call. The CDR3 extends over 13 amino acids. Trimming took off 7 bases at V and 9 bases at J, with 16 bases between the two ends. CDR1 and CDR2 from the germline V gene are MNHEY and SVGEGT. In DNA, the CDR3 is TGTGCCAGCAACCTACTAAAGGGTAGTGAGCAGTTCTTC. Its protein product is CASNLLKGSEQFF.

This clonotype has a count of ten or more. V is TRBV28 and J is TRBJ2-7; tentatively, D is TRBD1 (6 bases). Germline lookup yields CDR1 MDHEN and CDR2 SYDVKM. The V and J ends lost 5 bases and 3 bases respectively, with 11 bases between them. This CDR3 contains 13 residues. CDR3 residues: CASSNPRGYEQYF. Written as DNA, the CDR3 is TGTGCCAGCAGTAACCCCAGGGGCTACGAGCAGTACTTC.

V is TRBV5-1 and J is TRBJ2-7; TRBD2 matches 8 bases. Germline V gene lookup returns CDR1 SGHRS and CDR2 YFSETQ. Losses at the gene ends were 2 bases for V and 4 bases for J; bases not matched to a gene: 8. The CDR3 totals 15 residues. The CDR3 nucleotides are TGCGCCAGCAGCTTCGGACTAGCTGGATGGTACGAGCAGTACTTC. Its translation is CASSFGLAGWYEQYF.